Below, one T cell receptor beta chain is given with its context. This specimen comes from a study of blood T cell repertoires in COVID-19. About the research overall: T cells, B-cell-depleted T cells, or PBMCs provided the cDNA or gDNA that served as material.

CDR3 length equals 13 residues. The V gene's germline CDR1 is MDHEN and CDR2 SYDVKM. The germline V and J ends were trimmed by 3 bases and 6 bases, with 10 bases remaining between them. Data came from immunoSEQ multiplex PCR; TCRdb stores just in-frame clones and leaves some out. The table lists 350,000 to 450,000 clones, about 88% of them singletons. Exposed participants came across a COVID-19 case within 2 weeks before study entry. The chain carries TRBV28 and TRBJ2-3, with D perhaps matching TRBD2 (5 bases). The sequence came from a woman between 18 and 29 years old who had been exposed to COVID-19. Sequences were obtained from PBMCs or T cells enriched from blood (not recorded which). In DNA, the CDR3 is TGTGCCAGCAGTTTCTTATTAGCGGATACGCAGTATTTT. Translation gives CASSFLLADTQYF. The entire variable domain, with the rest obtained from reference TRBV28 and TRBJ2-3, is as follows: DVKVTQSSRYLVKRTGEKVFLECVQDMDHENMFWYRQDPGLGLRLIYFSYDVKMKEKGDIPEGYSVSREKKERFSLILESASTNQTSMYLCASSFLLADTQYFGPGTRLTVL.